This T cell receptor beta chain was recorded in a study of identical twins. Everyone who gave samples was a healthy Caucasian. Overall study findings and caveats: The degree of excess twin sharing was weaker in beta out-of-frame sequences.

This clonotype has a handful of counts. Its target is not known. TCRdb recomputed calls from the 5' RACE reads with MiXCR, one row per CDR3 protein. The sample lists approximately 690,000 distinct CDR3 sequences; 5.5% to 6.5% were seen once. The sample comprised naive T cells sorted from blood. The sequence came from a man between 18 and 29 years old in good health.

DNA for the CDR3: TGTGCCAGCAGCTTGGATCTAGCGGGGTACCCCGGTGAGCAGTTCTTC. This codes for CASSLDLAGYPGEQFF. V gene TRBV5-5 combines with J gene TRBJ2-1, with 9 bases fitting TRBD2. In germline, CDR1 is SGHKS, CDR2 YYEKEE (reference sequence). V lost 0 bases to trimming and J lost 9 bases; unmatched junction nucleotides: 10. This CDR3 region has 16 residues.